This T cell receptor (beta chain) was found in a study of breast tumors, draining lymph nodes, adjacent tissues. Via MiXCR, TCRdb re-called the multiplex PCR reads, giving one row per CDR3 protein. The data contain roughly 14,000 distinct CDR3 sequences, about 60% of them seen just once; the ten biggest clones take up around 31%. The CDR3 length is 14 residues. CDR1 and CDR2 (germline): DFQATT, SNEGSKA (reference sequence). This clonotype was recorded at least ten times. One base away lies a much larger clone, so this may be a sequencing read error. The V gene is TRBV20-1, the J gene TRBJ2-7, with 7 bases identical to TRBD2. This clonotype was obtained from a female donor with breast cancer. Some clones in this sample may be carry-over from other donors' samples. What was sequenced was tumor-adjacent breast tissue. This chain's CDR3 is CSARSYSGSSEQYF. Written as DNA, the CDR3 is TGCAGTGCTAGGTCTTATAGCGGGTCCTCCGAGCAGTACTTC.